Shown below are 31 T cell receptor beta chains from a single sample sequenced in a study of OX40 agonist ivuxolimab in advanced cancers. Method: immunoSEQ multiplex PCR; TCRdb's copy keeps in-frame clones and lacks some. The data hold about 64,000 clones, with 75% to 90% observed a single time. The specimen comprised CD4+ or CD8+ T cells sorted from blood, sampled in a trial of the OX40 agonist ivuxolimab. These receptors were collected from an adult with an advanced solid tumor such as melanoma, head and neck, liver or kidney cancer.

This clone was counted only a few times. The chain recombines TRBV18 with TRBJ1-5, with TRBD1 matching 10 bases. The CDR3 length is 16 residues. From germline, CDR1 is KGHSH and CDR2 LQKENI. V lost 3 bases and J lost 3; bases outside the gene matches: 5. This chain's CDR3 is CASSPGTGADNQPQHF. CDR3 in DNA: TGTGCCAGCTCACCGGGGACAGGGGCGGACAATCAGCCCCAGCATTTT.

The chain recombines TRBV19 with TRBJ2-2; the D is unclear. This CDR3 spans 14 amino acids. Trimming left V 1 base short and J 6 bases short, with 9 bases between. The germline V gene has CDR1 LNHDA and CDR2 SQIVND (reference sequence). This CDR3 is CASSIAETAGELFF. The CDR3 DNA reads TGTGCCAGTAGTATAGCCGAGACGGCCGGGGAGCTGTTTTTT.

CDR3 coding DNA: TGTGCCAGCAGTTACGGACTAGCGGGGGCGTACGAGCAGTACTTC. Translation: CASSYGLAGAYEQYF. The rearrangement links TRBV6-5 to TRBJ2-7; 13 nucleotides match TRBD2. The CDR3 length is 15 residues. V was pared by 2 bases and J by 4 bases, with 2 bases of the junction left unmatched. Germline CDR1 is MNHEY and CDR2 is SVGAGI.

Written as DNA, the CDR3 is TGCGCCAGCAGCCAACCCAGGGGACAGGGAGACACCGGGGAGCTGTTTTTT. Translated: CASSQPRGQGDTGELFF. The V call is TRBV4-1, the J call TRBJ2-2; 9 positions agree with TRBD1. The ends lost 2 bases at V and 3 bases at J; junction bases unmatched: 7. This CDR3 comprises 17 residues. Germline values: CDR1 MGHRA, CDR2 YSYEKL.

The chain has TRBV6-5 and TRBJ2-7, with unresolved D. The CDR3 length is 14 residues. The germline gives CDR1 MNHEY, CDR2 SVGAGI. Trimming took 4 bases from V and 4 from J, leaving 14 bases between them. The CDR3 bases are TGTGCCAGCAGTTCCCCGGGCTTGCTTTACGAGCAGTACTTC. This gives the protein CASSSPGLLYEQYF.

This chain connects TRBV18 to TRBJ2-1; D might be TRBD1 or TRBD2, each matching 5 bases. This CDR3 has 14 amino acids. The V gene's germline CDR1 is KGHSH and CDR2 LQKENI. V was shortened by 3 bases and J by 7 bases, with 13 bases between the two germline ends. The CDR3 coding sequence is TGTGCCAGCTCACCGGGACGAAGGAGAAATGAGCAGTTCTTC. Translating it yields CASSPGRRRNEQFF.

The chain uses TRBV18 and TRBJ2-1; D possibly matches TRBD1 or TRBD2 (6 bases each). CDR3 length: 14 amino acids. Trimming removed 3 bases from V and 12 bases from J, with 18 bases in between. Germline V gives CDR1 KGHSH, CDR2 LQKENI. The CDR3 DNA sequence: TGTGCCAGCTCACCTTTCGTGGAGGGGACATGGCAGTTCTTC. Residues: CASSPFVEGTWQFF.

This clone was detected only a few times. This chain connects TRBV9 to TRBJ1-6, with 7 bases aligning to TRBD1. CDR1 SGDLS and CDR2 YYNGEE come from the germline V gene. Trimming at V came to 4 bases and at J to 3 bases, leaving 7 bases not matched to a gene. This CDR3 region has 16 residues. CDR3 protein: CASSPGTANYNSPLHF. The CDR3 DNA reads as TGTGCCAGCAGCCCAGGGACAGCTAACTATAATTCACCCCTCCACTTT.

CDR3 region: CASRAGQPLSTIYF. CDR3 in DNA: TGTGCCAGCAGGGCCGGACAGCCTTTGAGCACCATATATTTT. This chain connects TRBV2 to TRBJ1-3; D is possibly TRBD1 (6 bases). The V and J ends lost 6 bases and 9 bases respectively, with 18 bases between them. CDR1 is SNHLY, CDR2 FYNNEI, per germline. This CDR3 contains 14 residues.

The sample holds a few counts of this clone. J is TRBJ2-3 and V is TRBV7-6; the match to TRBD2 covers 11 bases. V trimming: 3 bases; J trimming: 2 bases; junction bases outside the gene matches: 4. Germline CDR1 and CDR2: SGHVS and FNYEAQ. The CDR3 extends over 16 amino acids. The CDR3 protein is CASSFEGLAATDTQYF. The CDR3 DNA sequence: TGTGCCAGCAGCTTTGAGGGACTAGCGGCCACAGATACGCAGTATTTT.

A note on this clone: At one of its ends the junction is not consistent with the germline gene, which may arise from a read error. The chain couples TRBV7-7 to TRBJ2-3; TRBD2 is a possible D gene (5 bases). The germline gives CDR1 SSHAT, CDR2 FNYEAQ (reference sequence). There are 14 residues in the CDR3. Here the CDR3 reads CASSLSSTADTQYF. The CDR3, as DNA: TGTGCTAGCAGCTTATCTAGCACCGCAGATACGCAGTATTTT.

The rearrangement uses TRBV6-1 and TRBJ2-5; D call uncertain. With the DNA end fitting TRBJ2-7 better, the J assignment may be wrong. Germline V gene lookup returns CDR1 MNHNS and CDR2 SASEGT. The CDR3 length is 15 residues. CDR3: CASSEAPGPAFEQYF. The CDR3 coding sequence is TGTGCCAGCAGTGAAGCGCCAGGCCCAGCCTTCGAGCAGTACTTC.

Written as DNA, the CDR3 is TGCGCCAGCAGCTTGGTGGGACTAGTAGGGGAGACCCAGTACTTC. The encoded protein is CASSLVGLVGETQYF. This sequence joins TRBV5-1 and TRBJ2-5, with 8 nucleotides matching TRBD2. J was trimmed by 5 bases and V by 0 bases; bases with no gene match: 6. Per germline, CDR1 SGHRS and CDR2 YFSETQ. This CDR3 comprises 15 residues.

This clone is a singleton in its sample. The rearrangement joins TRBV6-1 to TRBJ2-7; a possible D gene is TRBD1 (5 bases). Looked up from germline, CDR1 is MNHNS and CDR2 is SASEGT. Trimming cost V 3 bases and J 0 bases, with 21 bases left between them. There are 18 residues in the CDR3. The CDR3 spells CASSDQWPSTAYSYEQYF. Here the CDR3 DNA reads TGTGCCAGCAGTGATCAGTGGCCCTCGACAGCTTACTCCTACGAGCAGTACTTC.

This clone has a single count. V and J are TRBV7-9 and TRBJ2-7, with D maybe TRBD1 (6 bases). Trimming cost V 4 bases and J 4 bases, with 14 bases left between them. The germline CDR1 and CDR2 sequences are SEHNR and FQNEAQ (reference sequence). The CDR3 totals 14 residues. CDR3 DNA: TGTGCCAGCAGCTCGGTACAGGGATCTTACGAGCAGTACTTC. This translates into CASSSVQGSYEQYF.

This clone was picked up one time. CDR3 sequence reads: CASSWDRAKPTDTQYF. As DNA, the CDR3 is TGCGCCAGCAGCTGGGACAGGGCGAAACCCACAGATACGCAGTATTTT. The rearrangement uses TRBV5-1 and TRBJ2-3; 9 nucleotides agree with TRBD1. The CDR3 is made up of 16 amino acids. Germline CDR1 is SGHRS and CDR2 is YFSETQ. V shed 3 bases, J shed 2 bases, and the junction held 7 bases outside the gene matches.

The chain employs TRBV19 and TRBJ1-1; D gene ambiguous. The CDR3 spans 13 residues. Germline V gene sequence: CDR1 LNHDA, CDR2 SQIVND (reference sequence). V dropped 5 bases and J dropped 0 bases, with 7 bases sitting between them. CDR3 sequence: CASSEVVNTEAFF. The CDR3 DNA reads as TGTGCCAGTAGTGAAGTGGTGAACACTGAAGCTTTCTTT.

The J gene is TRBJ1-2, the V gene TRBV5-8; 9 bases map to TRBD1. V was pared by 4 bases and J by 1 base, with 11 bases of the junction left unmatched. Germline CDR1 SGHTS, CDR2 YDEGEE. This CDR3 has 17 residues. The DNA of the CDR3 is TGTGCCAGCAGCGCCATCCTACAGGGGGCGATTAACTATGGCTACACCTTC. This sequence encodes CASSAILQGAINYGYTF.

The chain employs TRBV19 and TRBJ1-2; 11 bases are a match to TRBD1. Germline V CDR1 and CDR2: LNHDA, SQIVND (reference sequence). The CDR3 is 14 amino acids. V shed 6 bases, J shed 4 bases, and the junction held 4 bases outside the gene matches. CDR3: CASRPGQGVYGYTF. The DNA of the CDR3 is TGTGCCAGTAGACCGGGACAGGGGGTCTATGGCTACACCTTC.

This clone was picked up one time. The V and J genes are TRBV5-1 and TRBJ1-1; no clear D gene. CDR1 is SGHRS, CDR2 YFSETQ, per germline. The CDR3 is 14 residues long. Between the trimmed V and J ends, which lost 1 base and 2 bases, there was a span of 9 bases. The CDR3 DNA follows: TGCGCCAGCAGCTTGATCCGGGTAAACACTGAAGCTTTCTTT. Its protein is CASSLIRVNTEAFF.

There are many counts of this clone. The CDR3 coding sequence is TGTGCCTGGAGTGTACGAGGGACAGGGTATCTGGGGGCTTTCTTT. This sequence encodes CAWSVRGTGYLGAFF. V and J are TRBV30 and TRBJ1-1; 9 bases align to TRBD1. The CDR3 is made up of 15 amino acids. Trimming took 0 bases from V and 11 from J; bases not matched to a gene: 13. The V gene's germline CDR1 is GTSNPN and CDR2 SVGIG (reference sequence).

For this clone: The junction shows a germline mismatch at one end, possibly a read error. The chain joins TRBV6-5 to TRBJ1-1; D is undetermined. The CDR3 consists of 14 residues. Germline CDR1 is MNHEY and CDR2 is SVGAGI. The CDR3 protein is CASRYLLLDTEAFF. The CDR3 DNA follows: TGTGCCAGCAGGTACTTATTATTGGACACTGAAGCTTTCTTT.

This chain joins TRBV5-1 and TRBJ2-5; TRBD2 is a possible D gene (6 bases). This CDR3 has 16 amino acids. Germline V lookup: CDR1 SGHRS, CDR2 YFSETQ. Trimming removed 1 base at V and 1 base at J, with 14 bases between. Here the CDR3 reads CASSLRGSGFQETQYF. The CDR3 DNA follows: TGCGCCAGCAGCTTGAGGGGTAGCGGATTCCAAGAGACCCAGTACTTC.

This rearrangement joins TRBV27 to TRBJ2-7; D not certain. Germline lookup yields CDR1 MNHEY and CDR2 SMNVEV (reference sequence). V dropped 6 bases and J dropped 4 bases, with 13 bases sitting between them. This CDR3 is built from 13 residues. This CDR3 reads CASRLIGSYEQYF. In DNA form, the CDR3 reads TGTGCCAGCAGACTAATAGGTAGTTACGAGCAGTACTTC.

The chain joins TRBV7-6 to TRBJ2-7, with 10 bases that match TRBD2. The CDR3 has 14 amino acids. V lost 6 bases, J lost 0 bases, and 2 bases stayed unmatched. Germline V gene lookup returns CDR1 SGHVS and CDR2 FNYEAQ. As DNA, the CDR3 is TGTGCCAGCAGGAGCGGGGGGGCCTCCTACGAGCAGTACTTC. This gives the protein CASRSGGASYEQYF.

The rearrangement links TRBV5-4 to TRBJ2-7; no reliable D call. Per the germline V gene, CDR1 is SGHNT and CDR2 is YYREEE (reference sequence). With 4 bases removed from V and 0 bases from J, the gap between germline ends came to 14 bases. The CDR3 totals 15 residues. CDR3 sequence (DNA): TGTGCCAGCAGCGAGGACCCGACTTACTCCTACGAGCAGTACTTC. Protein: CASSEDPTYSYEQYF.

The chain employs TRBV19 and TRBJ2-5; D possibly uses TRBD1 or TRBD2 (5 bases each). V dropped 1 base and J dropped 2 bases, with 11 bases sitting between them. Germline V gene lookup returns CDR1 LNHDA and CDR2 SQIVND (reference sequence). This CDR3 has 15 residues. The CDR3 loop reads CASSIGGFRQETQYF. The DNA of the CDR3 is TGTGCCAGTAGTATAGGGGGGTTCCGGCAAGAGACCCAGTACTTC.

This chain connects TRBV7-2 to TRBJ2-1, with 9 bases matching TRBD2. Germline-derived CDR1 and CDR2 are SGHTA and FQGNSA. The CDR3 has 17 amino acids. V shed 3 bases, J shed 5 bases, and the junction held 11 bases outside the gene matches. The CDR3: CASSFSGGGAPDNEQFF. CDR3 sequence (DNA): TGTGCCAGCAGCTTTTCGGGCGGGGGGGCCCCAGACAATGAGCAGTTCTTC.

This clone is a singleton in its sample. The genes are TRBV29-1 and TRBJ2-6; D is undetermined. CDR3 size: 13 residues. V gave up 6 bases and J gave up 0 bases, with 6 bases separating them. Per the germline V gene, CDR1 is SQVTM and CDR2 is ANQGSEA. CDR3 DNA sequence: TGCAGCGTGTATAGCTCTGGGGCCAACGTCCTGACTTTC. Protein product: CSVYSSGANVLTF.

The CDR3 nucleotides read TGTGCCAGCAGCATACAGGAGAACACTGAAGCTTTCTTT. It translates to CASSIQENTEAFF. The chain employs TRBV7-9 and TRBJ1-1; tentative D call: TRBD1 (5 bases). Trimming left V 5 bases short and J 1 base short, with 8 bases between. The germline gives CDR1 SEHNR, CDR2 FQNEAQ (reference sequence). This CDR3 is 13 amino acids long. The full variable domain, in which reference TRBV7-9 and TRBJ1-1 provide the parts outside the CDR3, is DTGVSQNPRHKITKRGQNVTFRCDPISEHNRLYWYRQTLGQGPEFLTYFQNEAQLEKSRLLSDRFSAERPKGSFSTLEIQRTEQGDSAMYLCASSIQENTEAFFGQGTRLTVV.

CDR3 sequence reads: CASSLAAGSNYGYTF. The CDR3 nucleotides are TGTGCCAGCAGCTTAGCTGCAGGGTCGAACTATGGCTACACCTTC. The rearrangement links TRBV7-8 to TRBJ1-2; perhaps TRBD1 as D (5 bases). Trimming left V 0 bases short and J 2 bases short, with 10 bases between. CDR3 length: 15 amino acids. Germline lookup yields CDR1 SGHVS and CDR2 FQNEAQ. The full variable domain, completed using reference TRBV7-8 and TRBJ1-2, is GAGVSQSPRYKVAKRGQDVALRCDPISGHVSLFWYQQALGQGPEFLTYFQNEAQLDKSGLPSDRFFAERPEGSVSTLKIQRTQQEDSAVYLCASSLAAGSNYGYTFGSGTRLTVV.